Described below is a single T cell receptor beta chain sequence and its context. Its antigen specificity is not known. Base quality data are lacking; no much larger clone is found one base away. The library was built by means of 5' RACE. The instrument was a NextSeq 500. To allow correction of PCR and sequencing errors, the TCR library protocol tagged every TCR cDNA molecule with a unique molecular identifier. Per the authors' processing: TCR identification, UMI-based error correction and CDR3 extraction were all carried out with Decombinator tools. TCRs above a frequency of 2 per 1,000, corresponding to the top 1% of the tumor frequency distribution, were defined as expanded. Each repertoire was subsampled 100 times to 5,000 TCRs, after which Renyi diversity was computed with the R vegan package. CDR3 similarity networks were built from amino acid triplet string-kernel similarity, with CDR3s being connected when pairwise similarity was above 0.82. TCRdb reprocessing: public reads trimmed at Q25 with fastp, clones called with MiXCR, in-frame beta chains kept. Each entry merges the rows of one CDR3 protein and shows their most common DNA and genes. For this entry, the V and J calls and clone size follow TCRdb and not the study's own pipeline. The sample data list 45,000 or so distinct CDR3 sequences, and 7.6% of these were observed just once. Less than 15% of the sample is taken by the ten largest.

This sample was taken from a study of spatial heterogeneity in lung cancer (dated by TCRdb to about 2019). In terms of the full investigation: More beta-chain than alpha-chain transcripts were consistently detected, likely reflecting higher beta-chain transcript abundance. In the raw uncorrected reads, each unique combination of TCR and UMI appeared more than ten times on average. In non-small cell lung cancer, the study quantitatively compared TCR alpha and beta repertoires across several tumor regions, matched nontumor lung, and blood. Nonsynonymous mutation counts, determined by whole-exome sequencing of tumor tissue, were related to TCR repertoire features. At surgery, both alpha and beta chains were TCR-sequenced in 200 to 250 tumor regions, 63 to 65 matched nontumor lung samples and just over 55 PBMC samples. The study at large found these results: Ubiquitous expanded tumor TCRs were detected in blood more often at tumor resection than at routine follow-up. Confirming at a functional level the hypothesis that regional TCRs recognize regional mutations was considered to require additional single-cell paired TCR alpha and beta sequencing.

The CDR3, from cysteine to phenylalanine, totals 16 residues. The kept DNA is CDR3 alone, 48 bases in frame from the first base. Between the V and J ends, shortened by 0 bases and 2 bases respectively, the junction contains 13 bases. The germline V gene encodes CDR1 SGHNT and CDR2 YYREEE (reference sequence). The time point label, read with the paper, signifies: sample taken at primary tumor resection. Whole RNA extracted from tumor and nontumor lung tissue, or from cryopreserved PBMC samples, was used for TCR sequencing without cell sorting. Donors were 72 patients with early-stage, untreated non-small cell lung cancer from the lung TRACERx cohort. Only patients with enough RNA available from two or more tumor regions were chosen for TCR sequencing.

The source is a female donor with early-stage non-small cell lung cancer. Sequences were derived from PBMCs, sampled at surgery. The V and J segments used are TRBV5-4 and TRBJ2-3, with an unclear D gene assignment. The bases are TGTGCCAGCAGCTTGGGAACATCCGCCTACACAGATACGCAGTATTTT. Translation gives CASSLGTSAYTDTQYF.